The 12 T cell receptor beta chains below all came from one sample that was sequenced in a study of T cell responses to AZD1222 COVID-19 vaccine. Sequencing was performed with immunoSEQ multiplex PCR; in TCRdb, only in-frame clones are kept and a portion is missing. There are around 130,000 clones in the sample; roughly 92% occur only once, and about 4% lies in the top ten. Sequenced here: peripheral blood, sampled 28 days after the second AZD1222 dose. These receptors were taken from an adult who received the AZD1222 COVID-19 vaccine.

The gene calls are TRBV7-9 and TRBJ1-1; possible D gene TRBD1, 5 bases. CDR1 is SEHNR, CDR2 FQNEAQ, per germline (reference sequence). The V end was cut by 5 bases, the J end by 5 bases, with 12 bases between. The CDR3 runs 13 residues. This CDR3 reads CASSPLAGTEAFF. The CDR3 DNA reads as TGTGCCAGCAGCCCCTTGGCAGGGACTGAAGCTTTCTTT.

The chain couples TRBV5-4 to TRBJ1-2; D is perhaps TRBD1 (6 bases). Trimming shortened V by 0 bases and J by 5 bases, and 11 bases separated the two germline ends. This CDR3 region has 14 residues. Germline V CDR1 and CDR2: SGHNT, YYREEE (reference sequence). The CDR3: CASSLGGLPYGYTF. The CDR3, as DNA: TGTGCCAGCAGCTTGGGGGGGCTGCCTTATGGCTACACCTTC. Variable domain in full (rest from reference TRBV5-4 and TRBJ1-2): ETGVTQSPTHLIKTRGQQVTLRCSSQSGHNTVSWYQQALGQGPQFIFQYYREEENGRGNFPPRFSGLQFPNYSSELNVNALELDDSALYLCASSLGGLPYGYTFGSGTRLTVV.

The chain employs TRBV21-1 and TRBJ1-2; TRBD1 is taken as the D call from the table, unchecked against the DNA. TRBV21-1 is marked as a pseudogene. There are 14 residues in the CDR3. The CDR3, as DNA: TGTGCCAGCAGCACAGCGGAGCCGGGACAGGGGATAGTGTTC. Translated: CASSTAEPGQGIVF.

This chain links TRBV7-2 with TRBJ1-6; D remains unclear. Germline V lookup: CDR1 SGHTA, CDR2 FQGNSA. CDR3 length: 17 residues. With 5 bases removed from V and 7 bases from J, the gap between germline ends came to 21 bases. The CDR3 protein is CASSLRAYGERNSPLHF. CDR3 nucleotides: TGTGCCAGCAGCCTAAGGGCCTACGGGGAGAGAAATTCACCCCTCCACTTT.

The genes are TRBV11-3 and TRBJ2-5, with TRBD2 identical over 7 bases. The CDR3 has 15 residues. The germline V gene encodes CDR1 SGHNT and CDR2 YENEEA. The J segment lost 2 bases and the V segment lost 1 base, leaving 4 bases of the junction unmatched. In DNA, the CDR3 is TGTGCCAGCAGCTTAGGGGGGGGACCACAAGAGACCCAGTACTTC. It is translated as CASSLGGGPQETQYF.

V gene TRBV15 combines with J gene TRBJ2-1; 8 bases are a match to TRBD1. The CDR3 is 15 residues long. The germline gives CDR1 LNHNV, CDR2 YYDKDF (reference sequence). The ends lost 2 bases at V and 4 bases at J; junction bases unmatched: 4. The CDR3: CATSRHNRGYNEQFF. For the CDR3, the DNA is TGTGCCACCAGCAGACACAACAGGGGGTACAATGAGCAGTTCTTC.

J is TRBJ2-7 and V is TRBV27; 10 bases align to TRBD1. V lost 5 bases to trimming and J lost 6 bases; unmatched junction nucleotides: 7. The length of the CDR3 is 14 residues. From germline, CDR1 is MNHEY and CDR2 SMNVEV (reference sequence). The CDR3 nucleotides read TGTGCCAGCAGTCCCCGGGACAGGGGAGTCGAGCAGTACTTC. It specifies CASSPRDRGVEQYF.

V and J are TRBV25-1 and TRBJ1-2; the D gene is possibly TRBD1 (5 bases). V lost 2 bases and J lost 4, with 11 bases in between. This CDR3 has 14 residues. Germline CDR1 and CDR2: MGHDK and SYGVNS. CDR3 amino acids: CASSEITGSYGYTF. CDR3 sequence (DNA): TGTGCCAGCAGTGAAATCACAGGAAGCTATGGCTACACCTTC.

This rearrangement joins TRBV6-5 to TRBJ1-4; D is ambiguous. This CDR3 has 15 amino acids. CDR1 is MNHEY and CDR2 is SVGAGI in the germline V gene. V was pared by 0 bases and J by 7 bases, with 12 bases between. The CDR3 here is CASSYSAETSEKLFF. The CDR3 DNA is TGTGCCAGCAGTTACTCCGCGGAGACGTCTGAAAAACTGTTTTTT.

This sequence joins TRBV11-2 and TRBJ2-2; 12 bases match TRBD2. V shed 7 bases, J shed 4 bases, and the junction held 16 bases outside the gene matches. The CDR3 totals 19 residues. CDR1 and CDR2 (germline): SGHAT, FQNNGV. Here the CDR3 DNA reads TGTGCCAGCACCCGTTGGAGACTAGCGGGAGTCGAGGGCACCGGGGAGCTGTTTTTT. Translated, it gives CASTRWRLAGVEGTGELFF. Full variable domain (remainder filled in from reference TRBV11-2 and TRBJ2-2): EAGVAQSPRYKIIEKRQSVAFWCNPISGHATLYWYQQILGQGPKLLIQFQNNGVVDDSQLPKDRFSAERLKGVDSTLKIQPAKLEDSAVYLCASTRWRLAGVEGTGELFFGEGSRLTVL.

The chain has TRBV9 and TRBJ1-3; D is ambiguous. Germline V gene data show CDR1 as SGDLS and CDR2 as YYNGEE. The V gene lost 4 bases and the J gene lost 1 base, with 15 bases spanning the gap. The CDR3 consists of 16 residues. The CDR3 is CASSTSTVNSGNTIYF. DNA for the CDR3: TGTGCCAGCAGCACCTCGACGGTGAATTCTGGAAACACCATATATTTT.

The chain has TRBV11-1 and TRBJ2-2; D gene unclear. CDR1 and CDR2 from the germline V gene are SGHAT and FQDESV (reference sequence). This CDR3 region has 13 residues. V lost 5 bases, J lost 1 base, and 5 bases lay in between. The CDR3 DNA sequence: TGTGCCAGCAGCCTGATGAACACCGGGGAGCTGTTTTTT. Amino acid sequence: CASSLMNTGELFF.